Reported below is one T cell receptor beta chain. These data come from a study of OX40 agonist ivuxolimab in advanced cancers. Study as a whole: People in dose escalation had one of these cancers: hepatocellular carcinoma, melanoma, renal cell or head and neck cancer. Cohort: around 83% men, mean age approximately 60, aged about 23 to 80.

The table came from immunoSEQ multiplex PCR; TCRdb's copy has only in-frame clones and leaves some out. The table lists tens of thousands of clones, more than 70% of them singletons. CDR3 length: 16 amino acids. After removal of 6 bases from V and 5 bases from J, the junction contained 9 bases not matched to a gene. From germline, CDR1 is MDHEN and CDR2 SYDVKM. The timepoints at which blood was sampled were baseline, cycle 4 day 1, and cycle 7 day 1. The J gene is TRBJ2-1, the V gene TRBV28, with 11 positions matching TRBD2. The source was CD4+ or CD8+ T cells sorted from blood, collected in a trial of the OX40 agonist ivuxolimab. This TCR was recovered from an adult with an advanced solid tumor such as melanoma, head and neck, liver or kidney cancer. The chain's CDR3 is CASRAAGLADDNEQFF. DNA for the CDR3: TGTGCCAGCAGAGCTGCGGGACTAGCGGATGACAATGAGCAGTTCTTC. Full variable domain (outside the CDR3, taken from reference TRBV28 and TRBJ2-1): DVKVTQSSRYLVKRTGEKVFLECVQDMDHENMFWYRQDPGLGLRLIYFSYDVKMKEKGDIPEGYSVSREKKERFSLILESASTNQTSMYLCASRAAGLADDNEQFFGPGTRLTVL.